Detailed here is one T cell receptor beta chain. Its antigen is unknown. The junction and the germline gene differ at one end; a read error may be behind it. The sample is drawn from a study of Graves' ophthalmopathy and Graves' hyperthyroidism. Regarding the study as a whole: Blood also harbored most expanded thyroid clonotypes above 0.001 frequency.

The CDR3 runs 15 residues. The germline gives CDR1 ENHRY, CDR2 SYGVKD. The sequenced template was RNA, covering the TCR beta CDR3 region. First-round RT-PCR with HTBI primers preceded a second-round multiplex PCR. MiXCR, run by TCRdb on the multiplex PCR reads, gives a single entry per CDR3 protein. Among 650,000 to 900,000 distinct CDR3 sequences listed, roughly 40% were seen once. Source material: peripheral blood. This sequence was found in an adult man with Graves' ophthalmopathy. V usage is TRBV10-3 and J usage is TRBJ2-2; D is perhaps TRBD1 (6 bases). The CDR3 DNA reads as TGTGCCAGCAGTTCTTGGACAGCGAACACCGGGGAGCTGTTTTTT. Translating gives CASSSWTANTGELFF.